This T cell receptor (beta chain) was captured by sequencing in a study of T cells expressing NK-cell markers. Study context: Seven of eight sequenced donors tested HCMV-seropositive; one tested seronegative.

Study-wide results and caveats: CD8+ T cells in 5 or 6 donors included dominant NKG2C+ clonotypes at 1.0-7.0%. These clonotypes additionally ranked first within the CD3+CD56-NKG2C+ fraction of a few donors.

What made the TCR beta cDNA was 5'RACE template switching with UMIs. TCRdb reanalyzed the 5' RACE reads and collapses them to one entry per CDR3 protein, without DNA. The sample is made up of more than 120,000 distinct CDR3 sequences, and the top ten hold roughly 12% of it. A remark on this clonotype: Its target is not known.

Germline CDR1 SQVTM, CDR2 ANQGSEA. There are 15 residues in the CDR3. This TCR was sampled from a young man in good health. The specimen was blood T cells: a sorted CD56 or NKG2C T cell subset, CD4+ or CD8+ T cells, or bulk PBMC T cells (not recorded which). The chain combines TRBV29-1 with TRBJ2-5; the D call from TCRdb, TRBD1, cannot be confirmed without DNA. The CDR3 protein is CSVEDSKGGQETQYF. Full variable domain (rest looked up from reference TRBV29-1 and TRBJ2-5): SAVISQKPSRDICQRGTSLTIQCQVDSQVTMMFWYRQQPGQSLTLIATANQGSEATYESGFVIDKFPISRPNLTFSTLTVSNMSPEDSSIYLCSVEDSKGGQETQYFGPGTRLLVL.